The 10 T cell receptor beta chains given below trace back to one sample, sequenced in a study of PD-L1 blockade in urothelial cancer listed by TCRdb under 2017. Library generation was performed with the immunoSEQ multiplex PCR assay. TCRdb mirrors the immuneACCESS table, restricted to in-frame sequences. Some clones are absent from its copies; in checked studies, under half trace to an unresolved V gene, and the reason for the others is unknown. Across this sample there are approximately 50,000 clones, with roughly 80% seen only once. More than 3% of the sample rests with the top ten. Interpreted using the paper, the time point label stands for: pretreatment peripheral blood. Source: PBMCs, taken around atezolizumab (anti-PD-L1) treatment. The receptors were sampled from a man aged 70-80 years with urothelial cancer.

This chain uses TRBV7-7 with TRBJ2-5, with 8 nucleotides matching TRBD1. Per the germline V gene, CDR1 is SSHAT and CDR2 is FNYEAQ (reference sequence). The J segment lost 4 bases and the V segment lost 8 bases, leaving 6 bases of the junction unmatched. The CDR3 sequence is 13 residues long. The CDR3 is CASGPDRGETQYF. CDR3 in DNA: TGTGCCAGCGGCCCCGACAGGGGAGAGACCCAGTACTTC. The entire variable domain, with the rest obtained from reference TRBV7-7 and TRBJ2-5, is as follows: GAGVSQSPRYKVTKRGQDVTLRCDPISSHATLYWYQQALGQGPEFLTYFNYEAQPDKSGLPSDRFSAERPEGSISTLTIQRTEQRDSAMYRCASGPDRGETQYFGPGTRLLVL.

The chain links TRBV5-1 to TRBJ1-1; unclear D gene. The germline V gene encodes CDR1 SGHRS and CDR2 YFSETQ. V was cut by 4 bases and J by 1 base, with 20 bases left in between. This CDR3 comprises 17 residues. This CDR3 is CASSPTSTQAANTEAFF. CDR3 DNA: TGCGCCAGCAGCCCAACCAGTACGCAGGCCGCGAACACTGAAGCTTTCTTT. Looking up the rest from reference TRBV5-1 and TRBJ1-1 gives the full variable domain: KAGVTQTPRYLIKTRGQQVTLSCSPISGHRSVSWYQQTPGQGLQFLFEYFSETQRNKGNFPGRFSGRQFSNSRSEMNVSTLELGDSALYLCASSPTSTQAANTEAFFGQGTRLTVV.

The V and J genes are TRBV6-5 and TRBJ1-2; a possible D gene is TRBD1 (5 bases). The CDR3 sequence is 11 residues long. Germline values: CDR1 MNHEY, CDR2 SVGAGI. Trimming shortened V by 11 bases and J by 8 bases, and 15 bases separated the two germline ends. The CDR3 DNA sequence: TGTGCCGCGGGGGGGTTCAAGGGCTACACCTTC. This encodes CAAGGFKGYTF.

J is TRBJ2-7 and V is TRBV30; 7 positions match TRBD1. J was trimmed by 6 bases and V by 3 bases; bases with no gene match: 11. There are 14 residues in the CDR3. Per the germline V gene, CDR1 is GTSNPN and CDR2 is SVGIG (reference sequence). CDR3: CAWSLDRVGSEQYF. CDR3 in DNA: TGTGCCTGGAGCCTTGACAGGGTGGGGAGCGAGCAGTACTTC. The whole variable domain, filled in from reference TRBV30 and TRBJ2-7, reads SQTIHQWPATLVQPVGSPLSLECTVEGTSNPNLYWYRQAAGRGLQLLFYSVGIGQISSEVPQNLSASRPQDRQFILSSKKLLLSDSGFYLCAWSLDRVGSEQYFGPGTRLTVT.

This CDR3 reads CASSFGGETQYF. CDR3 nucleotides: TGTGCCAGCAGCTTCGGCGGAGAGACCCAGTACTTC. This chain connects TRBV7-2 to TRBJ2-5; D unclear. The germline V gene has CDR1 SGHTA and CDR2 FQGNSA. The V gene lost 3 bases and the J gene lost 4 bases, with 6 bases spanning the gap. The CDR3 totals 12 residues.

The J gene is TRBJ2-7, the V gene TRBV10-3, with TRBD2 as a possible D gene (6 bases). CDR3 length equals 13 residues. Trimming stripped 8 bases from V and 4 bases from J, with 15 bases between. Germline V gene data show CDR1 as ENHRY and CDR2 as SYGVKD. This chain's CDR3 is CAIAGTLGYEQYF. In DNA, the CDR3 is TGTGCCATCGCGGGGACGTTGGGGTACGAGCAGTACTTC.

This chain joins TRBV5-3 and TRBJ2-3; TRBD2 matches at 9 bases. TRBV5-3 is flagged as an ORF with uncertain function. Trimming at V came to 4 bases and at J to 4 bases, leaving 10 bases not matched to a gene. The CDR3 length is 16 residues. The CDR3 here is CARSKKAGGSADTQYF. CDR3 bases: TGTGCCAGAAGCAAGAAAGCGGGGGGCAGCGCAGATACGCAGTATTTT.

This clone has more than one count but fewer than ten. The rearrangement joins TRBV5-1 to TRBJ2-2, with 13 bases lining up with TRBD2. With 1 base clipped from V and 3 bases from J, the junction kept 0 bases outside the gene matches. Germline CDR1 SGHRS, CDR2 YFSETQ. This CDR3 spans 16 amino acids. The CDR3 DNA follows: TGCGCCAGCAGCTTGACTAGCGGGGGGGACACCGGGGAGCTGTTTTTT. It yields the protein CASSLTSGGDTGELFF.

This clone was seen once. This sequence joins TRBV5-4 and TRBJ1-1, with D tentatively TRBD1 (5 bases). With 4 bases removed from V and 3 bases from J, the gap between germline ends came to 19 bases. Germline CDR1 SGHNT, CDR2 YYREEE (reference sequence). This CDR3 is built from 16 residues. DNA for the CDR3: TGTGCCAGCAGCCGAAGCCAGGGTATTTGGGACACTGAAGCTTTCTTT. It encodes CASSRSQGIWDTEAFF. The full variable domain, rest sourced from reference TRBV5-4 and TRBJ1-1, is ETGVTQSPTHLIKTRGQQVTLRCSSQSGHNTVSWYQQALGQGPQFIFQYYREEENGRGNFPPRFSGLQFPNYSSELNVNALELDDSALYLCASSRSQGIWDTEAFFGQGTRLTVV.

The V call is TRBV2, the J call TRBJ1-4; D gene unclear. From germline, CDR1 is SNHLY and CDR2 FYNNEI. The CDR3 contains 13 residues. V was trimmed by 7 bases and J by 5 bases, leaving 11 bases between them. The DNA of the CDR3 is TGTGCCAGCAAGCGAGGCGCAAATGAAAAACTGTTTTTT. This encodes CASKRGANEKLFF. The whole variable domain, remainder taken from reference TRBV2 and TRBJ1-4, is EPEVTQTPSHQVTQMGQEVILRCVPISNHLYFYWYRQILGQKVEFLVSFYNNEISEKSEIFDDQFSVERPDGSNFTLKIRSTKLEDSAMYFCASKRGANEKLFFGSGTQLSVL.